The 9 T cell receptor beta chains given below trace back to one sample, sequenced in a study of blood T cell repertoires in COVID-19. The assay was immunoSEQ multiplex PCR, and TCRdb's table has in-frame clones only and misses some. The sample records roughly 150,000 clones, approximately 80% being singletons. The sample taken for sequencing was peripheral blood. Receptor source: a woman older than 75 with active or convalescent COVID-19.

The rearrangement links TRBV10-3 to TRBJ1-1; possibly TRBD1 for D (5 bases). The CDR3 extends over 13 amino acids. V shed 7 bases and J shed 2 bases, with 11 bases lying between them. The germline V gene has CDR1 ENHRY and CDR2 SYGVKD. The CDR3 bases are TGTGCCATCAATGCACAGGAAAACACTGAAGCTTTCTTT. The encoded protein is CAINAQENTEAFF.

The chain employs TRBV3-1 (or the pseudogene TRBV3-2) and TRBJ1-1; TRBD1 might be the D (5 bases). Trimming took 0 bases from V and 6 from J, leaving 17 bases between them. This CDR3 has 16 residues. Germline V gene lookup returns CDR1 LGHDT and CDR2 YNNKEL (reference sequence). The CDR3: CASSQESLRVPAEAFF. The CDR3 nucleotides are TGTGCCAGCAGCCAAGAGTCTCTCAGGGTTCCCGCTGAAGCTTTCTTT.

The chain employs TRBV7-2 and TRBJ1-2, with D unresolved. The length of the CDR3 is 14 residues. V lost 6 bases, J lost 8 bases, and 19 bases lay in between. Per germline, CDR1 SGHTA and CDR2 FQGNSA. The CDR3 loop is CASRLMSGGHGYTF. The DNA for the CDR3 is TGTGCCAGCAGATTGATGTCCGGAGGTCACGGCTACACCTTC. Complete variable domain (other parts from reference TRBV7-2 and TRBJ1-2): GAGVSQSPSNKVTEKGKDVELRCDPISGHTALYWYRQSLGQGLEFLIYFQGNSAPDKSGLPSDRFSAERTGGSVSTLTIQRTQQEDSAVYLCASRLMSGGHGYTFGSGTRLTVV.

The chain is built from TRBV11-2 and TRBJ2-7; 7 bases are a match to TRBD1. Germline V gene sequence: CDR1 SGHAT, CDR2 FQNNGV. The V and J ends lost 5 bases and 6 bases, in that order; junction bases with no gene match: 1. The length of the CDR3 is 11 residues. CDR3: CASSTGVEQYF. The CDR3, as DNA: TGTGCCAGCAGCACAGGGGTCGAGCAGTACTTC.

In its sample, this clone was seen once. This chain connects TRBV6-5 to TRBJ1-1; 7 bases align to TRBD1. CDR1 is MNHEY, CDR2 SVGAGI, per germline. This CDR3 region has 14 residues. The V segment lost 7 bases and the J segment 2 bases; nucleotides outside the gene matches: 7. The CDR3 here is CASIRRTGNTEAFF. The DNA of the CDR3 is TGTGCCAGCATTCGTAGGACAGGCAACACTGAAGCTTTCTTT.

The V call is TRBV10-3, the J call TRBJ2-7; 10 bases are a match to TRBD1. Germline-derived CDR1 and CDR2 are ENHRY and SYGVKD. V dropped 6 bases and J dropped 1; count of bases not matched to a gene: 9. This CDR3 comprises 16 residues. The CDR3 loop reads CAIRRDRGRPSYEQYF. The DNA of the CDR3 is TGTGCCATCAGGAGGGACAGGGGACGCCCGTCCTACGAGCAGTACTTC.

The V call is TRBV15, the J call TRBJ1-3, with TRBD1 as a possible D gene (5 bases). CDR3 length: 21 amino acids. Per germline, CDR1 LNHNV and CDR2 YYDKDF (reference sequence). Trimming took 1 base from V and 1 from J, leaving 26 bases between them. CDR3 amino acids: CATSRVDFLYSGVKSGNTIYF. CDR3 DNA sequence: TGTGCCACCAGCAGAGTAGATTTTCTGTATTCGGGGGTAAAATCTGGAAACACCATATATTTT.

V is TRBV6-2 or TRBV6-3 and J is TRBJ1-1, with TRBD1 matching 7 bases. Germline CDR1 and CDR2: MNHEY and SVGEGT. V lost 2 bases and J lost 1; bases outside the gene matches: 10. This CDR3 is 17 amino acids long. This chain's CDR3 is CASSYPGVGQQNTEAFF. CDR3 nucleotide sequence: TGTGCCAGCAGTTACCCAGGGGTGGGACAGCAGAACACTGAAGCTTTCTTT.

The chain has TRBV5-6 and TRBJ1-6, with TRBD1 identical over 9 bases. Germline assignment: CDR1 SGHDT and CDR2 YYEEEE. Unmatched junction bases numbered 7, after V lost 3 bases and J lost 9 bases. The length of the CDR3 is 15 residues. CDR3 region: CASSWSGQGFSPLHF. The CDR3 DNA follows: TGTGCCAGCAGCTGGTCGGGACAGGGTTTTTCACCCCTCCACTTT. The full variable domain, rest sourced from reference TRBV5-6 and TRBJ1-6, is DAGVTQSPTHLIKTRGQQVTLRCSPKSGHDTVSWYQQALGQGPQFIFQYYEEEERQRGNFPDRFSGHQFPNYSSELNVNALLLGDSALYLCASSWSGQGFSPLHFGNGTRLTVT.